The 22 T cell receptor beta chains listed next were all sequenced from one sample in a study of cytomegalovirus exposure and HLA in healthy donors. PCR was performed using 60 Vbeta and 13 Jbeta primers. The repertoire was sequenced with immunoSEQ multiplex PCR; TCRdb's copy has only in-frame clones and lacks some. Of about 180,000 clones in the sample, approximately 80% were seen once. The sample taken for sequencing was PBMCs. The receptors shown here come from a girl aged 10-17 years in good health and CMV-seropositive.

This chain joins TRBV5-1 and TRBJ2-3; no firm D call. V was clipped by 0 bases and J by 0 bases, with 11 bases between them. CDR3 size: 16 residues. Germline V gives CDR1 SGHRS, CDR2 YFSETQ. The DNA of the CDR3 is TGCGCCAGCAGCTTGGGGCAGGTCCTTAGCACAGATACGCAGTATTTT. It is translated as CASSLGQVLSTDTQYF.

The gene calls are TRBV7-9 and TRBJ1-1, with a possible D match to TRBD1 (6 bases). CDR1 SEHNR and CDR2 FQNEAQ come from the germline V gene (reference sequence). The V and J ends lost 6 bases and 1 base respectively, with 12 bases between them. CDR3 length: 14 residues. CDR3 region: CASSLGASNTEAFF. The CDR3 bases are TGTGCCAGCAGTTTGGGGGCCTCGAACACTGAAGCTTTCTTT. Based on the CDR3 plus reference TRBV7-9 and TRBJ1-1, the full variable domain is DTGVSQNPRHKITKRGQNVTFRCDPISEHNRLYWYRQTLGQGPEFLTYFQNEAQLEKSRLLSDRFSAERPKGSFSTLEIQRTEQGDSAMYLCASSLGASNTEAFFGQGTRLTVV.

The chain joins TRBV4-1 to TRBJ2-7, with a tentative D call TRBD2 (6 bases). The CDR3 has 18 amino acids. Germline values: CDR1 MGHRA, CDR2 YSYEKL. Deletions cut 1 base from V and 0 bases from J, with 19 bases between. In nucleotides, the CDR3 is TGCGCCAGCAGCCAAGTTCGTACCGGGAGTCGAGTCTCCTACGAGCAGTACTTC. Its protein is CASSQVRTGSRVSYEQYF.

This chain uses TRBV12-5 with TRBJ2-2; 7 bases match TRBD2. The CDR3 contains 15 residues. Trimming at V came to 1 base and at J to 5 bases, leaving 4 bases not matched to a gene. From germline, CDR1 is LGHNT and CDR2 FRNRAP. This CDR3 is CASGLAGGWTGELFF. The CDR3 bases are TGTGCTAGTGGTTTGGCGGGAGGATGGACCGGGGAGCTGTTTTTT.

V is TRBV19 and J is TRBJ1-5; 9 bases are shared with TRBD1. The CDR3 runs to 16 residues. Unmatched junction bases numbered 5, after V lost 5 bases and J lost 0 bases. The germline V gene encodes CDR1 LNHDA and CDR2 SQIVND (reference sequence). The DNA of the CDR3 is TGTGCCAGTAGTCTCCGGACAGGGGTTAGCAATCAGCCCCAGCATTTT. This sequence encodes CASSLRTGVSNQPQHF.

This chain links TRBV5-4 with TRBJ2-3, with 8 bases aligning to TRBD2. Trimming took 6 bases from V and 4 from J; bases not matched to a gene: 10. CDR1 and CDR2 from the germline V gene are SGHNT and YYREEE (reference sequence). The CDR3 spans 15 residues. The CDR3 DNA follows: TGTGCCAGCACGCAGGCGGGAGGTTGGGCAGATACGCAGTATTTT. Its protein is CASTQAGGWADTQYF.

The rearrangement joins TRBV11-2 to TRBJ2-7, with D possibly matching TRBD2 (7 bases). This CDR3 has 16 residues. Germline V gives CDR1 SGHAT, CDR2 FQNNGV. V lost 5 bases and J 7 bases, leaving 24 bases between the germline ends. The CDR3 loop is CASSPNGPGGRWEQYF. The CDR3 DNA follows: TGTGCCAGCAGCCCCAATGGGCCCGGGGGGCGTTGGGAGCAGTACTTC.

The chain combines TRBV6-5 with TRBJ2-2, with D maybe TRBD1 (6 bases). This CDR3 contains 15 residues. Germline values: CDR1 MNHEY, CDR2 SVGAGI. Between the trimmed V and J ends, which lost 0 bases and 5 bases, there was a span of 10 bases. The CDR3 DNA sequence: TGTGCCAGCAGTTACTCGTTACAGGGTACCGGGGAGCTGTTTTTT. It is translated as CASSYSLQGTGELFF.

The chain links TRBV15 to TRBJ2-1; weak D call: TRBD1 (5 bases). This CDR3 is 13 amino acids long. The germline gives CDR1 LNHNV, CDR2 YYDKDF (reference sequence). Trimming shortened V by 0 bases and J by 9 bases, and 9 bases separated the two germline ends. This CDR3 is CATSRDIRGEQFF. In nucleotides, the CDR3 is TGTGCCACCAGCAGAGATATAAGGGGTGAGCAGTTCTTC.

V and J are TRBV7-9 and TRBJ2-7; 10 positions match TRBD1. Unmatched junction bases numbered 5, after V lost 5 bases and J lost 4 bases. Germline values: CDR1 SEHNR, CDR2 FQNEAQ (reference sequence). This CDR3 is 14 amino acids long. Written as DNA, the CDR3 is TGTGCCAGCAGCCCGGGACAGGGGTGGTACGAGCAGTACTTC. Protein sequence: CASSPGQGWYEQYF.

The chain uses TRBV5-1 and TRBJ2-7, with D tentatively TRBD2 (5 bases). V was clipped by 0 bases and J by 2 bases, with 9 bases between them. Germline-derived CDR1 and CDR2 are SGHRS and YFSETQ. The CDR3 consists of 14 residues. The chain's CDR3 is CASSLGEMAYEQYF. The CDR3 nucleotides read TGCGCCAGCAGCTTGGGGGAGATGGCCTACGAGCAGTACTTC.

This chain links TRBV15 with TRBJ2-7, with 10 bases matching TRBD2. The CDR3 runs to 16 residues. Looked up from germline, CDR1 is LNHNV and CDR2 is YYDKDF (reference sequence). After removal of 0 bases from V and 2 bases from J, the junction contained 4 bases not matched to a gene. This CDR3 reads CATSRETSGDPYEQYF. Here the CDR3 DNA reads TGTGCCACCAGCAGAGAAACTAGCGGGGATCCCTACGAGCAGTACTTC.

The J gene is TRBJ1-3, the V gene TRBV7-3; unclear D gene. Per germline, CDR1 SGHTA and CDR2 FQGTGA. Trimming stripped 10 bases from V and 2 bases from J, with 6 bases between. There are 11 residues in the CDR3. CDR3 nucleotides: TGTGCCACCCTACCTGGAAACACCATATATTTT. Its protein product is CATLPGNTIYF.

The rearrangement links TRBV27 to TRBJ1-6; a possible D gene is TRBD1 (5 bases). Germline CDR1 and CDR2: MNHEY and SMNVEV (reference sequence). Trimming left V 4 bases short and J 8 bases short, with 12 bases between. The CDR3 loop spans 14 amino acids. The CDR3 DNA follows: TGTGCCAGCAGTTCGCAGGGAGGCGATTCACCCCTCCACTTT. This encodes CASSSQGGDSPLHF.

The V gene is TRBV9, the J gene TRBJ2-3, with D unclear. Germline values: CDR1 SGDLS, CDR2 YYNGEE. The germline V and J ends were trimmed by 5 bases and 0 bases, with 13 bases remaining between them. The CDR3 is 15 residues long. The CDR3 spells CASSQLGDSTDTQYF. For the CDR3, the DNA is TGTGCCAGCAGTCAGCTAGGAGATAGCACAGATACGCAGTATTTT.

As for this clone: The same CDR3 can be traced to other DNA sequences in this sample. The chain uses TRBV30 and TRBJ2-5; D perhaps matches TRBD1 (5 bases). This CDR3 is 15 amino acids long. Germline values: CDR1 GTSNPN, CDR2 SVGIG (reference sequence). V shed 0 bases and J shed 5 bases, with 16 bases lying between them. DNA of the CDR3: TGTGCCTGGAGTGTATGGGGCAGGGCAAGGGAGACCCAGTACTTC. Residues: CAWSVWGRARETQYF. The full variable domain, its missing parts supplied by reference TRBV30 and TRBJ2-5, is SQTIHQWPATLVQPVGSPLSLECTVEGTSNPNLYWYRQAAGRGLQLLFYSVGIGQISSEVPQNLSASRPQDRQFILSSKKLLLSDSGFYLCAWSVWGRARETQYFGPGTRLLVL.

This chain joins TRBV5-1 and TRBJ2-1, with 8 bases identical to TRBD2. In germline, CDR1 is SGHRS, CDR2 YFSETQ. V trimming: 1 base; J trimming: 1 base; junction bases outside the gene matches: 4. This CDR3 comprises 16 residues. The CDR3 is CASSLLLADSYNEQFF. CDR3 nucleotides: TGCGCCAGCAGCTTGCTACTAGCGGATTCCTACAATGAGCAGTTCTTC.

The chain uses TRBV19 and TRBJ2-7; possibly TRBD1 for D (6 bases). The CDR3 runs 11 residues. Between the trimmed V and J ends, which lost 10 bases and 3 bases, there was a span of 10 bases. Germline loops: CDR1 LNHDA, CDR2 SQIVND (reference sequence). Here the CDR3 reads CATAQGYEQYF. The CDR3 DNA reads TGTGCCACCGCACAGGGCTACGAGCAGTACTTC.

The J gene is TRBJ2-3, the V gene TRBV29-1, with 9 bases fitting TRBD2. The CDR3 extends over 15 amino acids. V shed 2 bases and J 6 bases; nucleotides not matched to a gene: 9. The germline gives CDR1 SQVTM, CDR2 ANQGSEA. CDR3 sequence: CSVENQPSGGDTQYF. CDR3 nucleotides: TGCAGCGTTGAAAATCAGCCCAGCGGGGGGGATACGCAGTATTTT.

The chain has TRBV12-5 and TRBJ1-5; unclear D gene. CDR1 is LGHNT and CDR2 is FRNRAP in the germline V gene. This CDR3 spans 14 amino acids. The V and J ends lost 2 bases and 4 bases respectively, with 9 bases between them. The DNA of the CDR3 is TGTGCTAGTGGTTTGCGAGGAGTAAATCAGCCCCAGCATTTT. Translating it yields CASGLRGVNQPQHF. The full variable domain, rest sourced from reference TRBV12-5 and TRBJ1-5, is DARVTQTPRHKVTEMGQEVTMRCQPILGHNTVFWYRQTMMQGLELLAYFRNRAPLDDSGMPKDRFSAEMPDATLATLKIQPSEPRDSAVYFCASGLRGVNQPQHFGDGTRLSIL.

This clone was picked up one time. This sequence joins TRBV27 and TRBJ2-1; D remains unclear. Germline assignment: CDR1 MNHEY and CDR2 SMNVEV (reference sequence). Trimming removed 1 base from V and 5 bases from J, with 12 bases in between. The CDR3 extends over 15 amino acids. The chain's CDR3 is CASSLFLTGDNEQFF. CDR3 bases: TGTGCCAGCAGTTTATTTTTGACTGGCGACAATGAGCAGTTCTTC.

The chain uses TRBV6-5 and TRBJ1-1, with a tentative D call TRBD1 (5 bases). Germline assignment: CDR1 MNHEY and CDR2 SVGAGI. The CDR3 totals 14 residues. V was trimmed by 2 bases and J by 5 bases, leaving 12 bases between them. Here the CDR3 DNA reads TGTGCCAGCAGTTACCTACCGGGACTGACTGAAGCTTTCTTT. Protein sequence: CASSYLPGLTEAFF.